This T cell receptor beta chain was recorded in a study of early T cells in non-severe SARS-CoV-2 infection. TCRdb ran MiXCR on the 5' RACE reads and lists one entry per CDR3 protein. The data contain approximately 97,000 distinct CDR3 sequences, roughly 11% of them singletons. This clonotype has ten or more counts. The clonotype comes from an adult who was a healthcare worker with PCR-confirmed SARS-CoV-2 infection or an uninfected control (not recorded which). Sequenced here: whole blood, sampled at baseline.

CDR3 sequence: CATSGYTSGANVLTF. The CDR3 bases are TGTGCCACCAGCGGATACACCTCTGGGGCCAACGTCCTGACTTTC. The chain employs TRBV15 and TRBJ2-6; D not certain. The CDR3 runs 15 residues. CDR1 LNHNV and CDR2 YYDKDF come from the germline V gene (reference sequence). V was shortened by 5 bases and J by 0 bases, with 8 bases between the two germline ends.